This T cell receptor (beta chain) was captured by sequencing in a study of blood T cell repertoires in COVID-19. The CDR3 is 16 amino acids. The data were produced by immunoSEQ multiplex PCR, yet TCRdb's version contains in-frame clones alone and is incomplete. The sample shows about 99,000 clones, roughly 84% of them seen only once. The sequencing sample was made of peripheral blood. The receptor's source is a man in his 70s with active or convalescent COVID-19. This chain links TRBV1 with TRBJ2-5; the table calls TRBD2, which could not be checked here. TRBV1 is annotated as a pseudogene. The CDR3 DNA is TGCACCAGCAGCCAAGAGAGCGGGGGGGAACAAGAGACCCAGTACTTC. Translated, it gives CTSSQESGGEQETQYF.